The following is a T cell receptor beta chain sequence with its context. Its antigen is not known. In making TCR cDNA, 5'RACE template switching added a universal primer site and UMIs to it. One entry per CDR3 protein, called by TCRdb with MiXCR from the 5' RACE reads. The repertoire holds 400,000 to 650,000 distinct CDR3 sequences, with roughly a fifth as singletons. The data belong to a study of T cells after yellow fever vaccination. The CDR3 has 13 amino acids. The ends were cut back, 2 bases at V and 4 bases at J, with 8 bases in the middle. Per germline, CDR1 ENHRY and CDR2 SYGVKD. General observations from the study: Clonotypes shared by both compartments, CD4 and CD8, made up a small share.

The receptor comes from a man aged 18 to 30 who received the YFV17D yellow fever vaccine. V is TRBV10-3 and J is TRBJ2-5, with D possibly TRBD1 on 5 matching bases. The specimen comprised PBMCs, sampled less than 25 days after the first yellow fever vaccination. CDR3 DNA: TGTGCCATCAGTGAGCAGGGTCTAGAGACCCAGTACTTC. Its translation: CAISEQGLETQYF.